This TCR beta chain was recorded in a study of prognosis after radiotherapy for stage I lung cancer. TCR beta CDR3 was amplified from genomic DNA by two-round multiplex PCR. Primers specific to each TRBV and TRBJ gene were used in first-round PCR. TCRdb reprocessed the multiplex PCR reads with MiXCR, giving one entry per CDR3 protein. The repertoire includes about 51,000 distinct CDR3 sequences, over 30% of them detected once, and about a tenth sits in the top ten. Investigators drew six milliliters of peripheral blood at each of two time points. CDR1 SGHRS and CDR2 YFSETQ come from the germline V gene. V dropped 0 bases and J dropped 7 bases, with 13 bases sitting between them. The CDR3 consists of 14 residues.

Sequenced here: PBMCs, sampled before or after stereotactic body radiation therapy (not recorded which). The TCR sequence derives from a donor aged 50 or older with non-small cell lung cancer. The genes are TRBV5-1 and TRBJ1-2, with D uncertain. The CDR3 DNA reads TGCGCCAGCAGCTTGGCCAGGTCAGGAGGTGGCTACACCTTC. Translated, it gives CASSLARSGGGYTF. The whole variable domain, filled in from reference TRBV5-1 and TRBJ1-2, reads KAGVTQTPRYLIKTRGQQVTLSCSPISGHRSVSWYQQTPGQGLQFLFEYFSETQRNKGNFPGRFSGRQFSNSRSEMNVSTLELGDSALYLCASSLARSGGGYTFGSGTRLTVV.